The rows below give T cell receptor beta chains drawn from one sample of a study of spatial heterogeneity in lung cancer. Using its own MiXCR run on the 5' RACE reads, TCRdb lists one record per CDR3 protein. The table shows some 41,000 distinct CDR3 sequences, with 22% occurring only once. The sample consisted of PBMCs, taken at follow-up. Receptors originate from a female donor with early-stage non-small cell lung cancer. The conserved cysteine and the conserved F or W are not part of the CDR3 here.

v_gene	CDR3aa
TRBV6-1	ASSAFTGGPYGYT
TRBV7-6	ASSVPHWEGTSGADTQY
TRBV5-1	ASSLSPSSYEQY
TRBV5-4	ASSQPGQGSTGELF
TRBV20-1	SARVRGSRNEQF
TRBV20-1	SALGGQGNSPLH
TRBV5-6	ASSLAGTSRADTQY
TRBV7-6	ASSSYPRRGGELF
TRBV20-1	SARVGTAGEKLF
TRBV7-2	ASTLGIATNEKLF
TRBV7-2	ASSLVAGEETQY
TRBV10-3	AISEMDRSMNTEAF
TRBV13	ASSAPLDPGYT
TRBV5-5	ASSQGQGYQPQH
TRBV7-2	ASSFLGGGNTIY
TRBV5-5	ASRMGQSQETQY
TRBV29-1	SGMTGNEQF
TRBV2	ASSTGQKNIQY
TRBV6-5	ASSADRSNQPQH
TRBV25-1	ASSELGTSGPYNEQF
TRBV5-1	ASSLTAGQVNYGYT
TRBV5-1	ASSVGTGQPQH
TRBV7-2	ASRGQGTDTQY
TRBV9	ASNRAIDTEAF
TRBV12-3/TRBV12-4	ASSQTKKMNTEAF
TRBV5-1	ASSFLRAAVYEQY
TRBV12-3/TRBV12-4	ASSPSGTTSNQPQH